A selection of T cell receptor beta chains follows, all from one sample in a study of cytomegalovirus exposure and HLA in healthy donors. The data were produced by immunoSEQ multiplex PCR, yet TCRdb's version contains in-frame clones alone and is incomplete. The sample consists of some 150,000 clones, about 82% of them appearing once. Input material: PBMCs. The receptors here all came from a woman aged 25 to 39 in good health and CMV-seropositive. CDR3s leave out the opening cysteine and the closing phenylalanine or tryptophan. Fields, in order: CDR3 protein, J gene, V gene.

CDR3: ATGGAGGYGYT; J: TRBJ1-2; V: TRBV15
CDR3: ASSVAQGSTDTQY; J: TRBJ2-3; V: TRBV9
CDR3: ASSLFGGPNTEAF; J: TRBJ1-1; V: TRBV7-3
CDR3: ASSYPGLAANEQF; J: TRBJ2-1; V: TRBV6-6
CDR3: ASSYSLDQPQH; J: TRBJ1-5; V: TRBV6-5
CDR3: ASSLDEYTDTQY; J: TRBJ2-3; V: TRBV7-7
CDR3: ASIRGSHSPLH; J: TRBJ1-6; V: TRBV6-6
CDR3: ASSIYLGTALSNQPQH; J: TRBJ1-5; V: TRBV19
CDR3: ASSVERGTDTQY; J: TRBJ2-3; V: TRBV9
CDR3: ASSQDRTGGLYT; J: TRBJ1-2; V: TRBV6-1
CDR3: ASSSTGNTEAF; J: TRBJ1-1; V: TRBV5-1
CDR3: ASTGTGRGSNEQF; J: TRBJ2-1; V: TRBV6-6
CDR3: ASSVAPTAINYGYT; J: TRBJ1-2; V: TRBV9
CDR3: ASSLDWTAYGYT; J: TRBJ1-2; V: TRBV11-2
CDR3: ASSSWGQENTQY; J: TRBJ2-3; V: TRBV19
CDR3: ASSWTGRHQPQH; J: TRBJ1-5; V: TRBV28
CDR3: ASSAAGTGTEAF; J: TRBJ1-1; V: TRBV7-2
CDR3: ASSRYEETQY; J: TRBJ2-5; V: TRBV14
CDR3: ATSRCPPLECRPEAF; J: TRBJ1-1; V: TRBV15
CDR3: AISTEPKGTQH; J: TRBJ1-5; V: TRBV10-3
CDR3: ASSHRQGWYEQY; J: TRBJ2-7; V: TRBV27
CDR3: ASSEAPTGLVGNTIY; J: TRBJ1-3; V: TRBV6-1
CDR3: AITERVADTQY; J: TRBJ2-3; V: TRBV10-3
CDR3: SVWGHGNTIY; J: TRBJ1-3; V: TRBV29-1
CDR3: ASSSDWGTEAF; J: TRBJ1-1; V: TRBV6-1
CDR3: ASKVGGNSYNEQF; J: TRBJ2-1; V: TRBV6-1
CDR3: ASSWGTGFNQPQH; J: TRBJ1-5; V: TRBV28
CDR3: ASRLGQGDTEAF; J: TRBJ1-1; V: TRBV2
CDR3: ASSLDRGPDTQY; J: TRBJ2-3; V: TRBV11-3
CDR3: ASSLDLWGGTKETQY; J: TRBJ2-5; V: TRBV5-6
CDR3: ASSLEGGGYSYEQY; J: TRBJ2-7; V: TRBV7-8
CDR3: ASSFPLGSGDTDTQY; J: TRBJ2-3; V: TRBV2
CDR3: ASSTGNTIY; J: TRBJ1-3; V: TRBV6-5
CDR3: ASSLTGTGGTEAF; J: TRBJ1-1; V: TRBV7-2
CDR3: ASSWSTSGNYGYT; J: TRBJ1-2; V: TRBV5-5